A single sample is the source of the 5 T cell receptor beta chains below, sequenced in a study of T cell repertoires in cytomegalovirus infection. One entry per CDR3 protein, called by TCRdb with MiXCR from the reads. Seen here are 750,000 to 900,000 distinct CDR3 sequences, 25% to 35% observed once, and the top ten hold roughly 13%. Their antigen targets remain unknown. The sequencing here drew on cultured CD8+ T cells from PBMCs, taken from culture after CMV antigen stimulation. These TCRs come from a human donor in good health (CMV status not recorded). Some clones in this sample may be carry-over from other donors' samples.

CDR3 in DNA: TGTGCCAGCAGACCCACTTGGGACAGGGGTAAATCAGGAAACATTCAGTACTTC. As protein: CASRPTWDRGKSGNIQYF. This chain joins TRBV25-1 and TRBJ2-4, with TRBD1 matching over 10 bases. The CDR3 runs 18 residues. Per germline, CDR1 MGHDK and CDR2 SYGVNS. V lost 6 bases and J lost 6; bases outside the gene matches: 17.

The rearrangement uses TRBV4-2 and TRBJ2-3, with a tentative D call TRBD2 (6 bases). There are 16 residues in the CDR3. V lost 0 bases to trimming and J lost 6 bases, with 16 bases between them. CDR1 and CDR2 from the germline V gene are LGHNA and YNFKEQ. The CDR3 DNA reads TGTGCCAGCAGCCAAGATCACCCAAGACTAGTTGATACGCAGTATTTT. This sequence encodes CASSQDHPRLVDTQYF.

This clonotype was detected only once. Here the CDR3 reads CAISEGGRFPNEKLFF. The CDR3 DNA reads TGTGCCATCAGTGAGGGTGGCAGATTTCCTAATGAAAAACTGTTTTTT. The genes are TRBV10-3 and TRBJ1-4; D ambiguous. V lost 2 bases to trimming and J lost 3 bases, with 13 bases between them. From germline, CDR1 is ENHRY and CDR2 SYGVKD. This CDR3 region has 16 residues.

As DNA, the CDR3 is TGTGCCAGCCCCGAGGAGGGGGTTGTAGATACGCAGTATTTT. Amino acids: CASPEEGVVDTQYF. This chain links TRBV6-1 with TRBJ2-3, with D perhaps given as TRBD1 or TRBD2 (6 bases each). Trimming removed 8 bases at V and 5 bases at J, with 17 bases between. The CDR3 has 14 amino acids. The germline V gene has CDR1 MNHNS and CDR2 SASEGT.

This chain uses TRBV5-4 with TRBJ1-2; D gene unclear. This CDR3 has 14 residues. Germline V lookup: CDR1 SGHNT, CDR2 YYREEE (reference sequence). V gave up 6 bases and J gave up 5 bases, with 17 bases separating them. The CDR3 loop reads CASKSQEGMYGYTF. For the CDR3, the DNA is TGTGCCAGCAAATCGCAGGAGGGAATGTATGGCTACACCTTC. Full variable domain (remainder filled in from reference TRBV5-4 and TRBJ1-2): ETGVTQSPTHLIKTRGQQVTLRCSSQSGHNTVSWYQQALGQGPQFIFQYYREEENGRGNFPPRFSGLQFPNYSSELNVNALELDDSALYLCASKSQEGMYGYTFGSGTRLTVV.